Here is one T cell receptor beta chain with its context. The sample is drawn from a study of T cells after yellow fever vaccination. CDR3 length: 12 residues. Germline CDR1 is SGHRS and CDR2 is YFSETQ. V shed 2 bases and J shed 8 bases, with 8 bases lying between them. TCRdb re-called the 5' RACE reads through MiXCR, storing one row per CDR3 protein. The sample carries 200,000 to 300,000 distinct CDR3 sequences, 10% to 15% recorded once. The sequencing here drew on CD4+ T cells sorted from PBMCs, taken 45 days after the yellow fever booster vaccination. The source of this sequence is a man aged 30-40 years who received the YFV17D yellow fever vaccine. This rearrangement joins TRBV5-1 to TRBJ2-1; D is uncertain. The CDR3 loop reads CASSFMEHEQFF. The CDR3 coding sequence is TGCGCCAGCAGCTTCATGGAACATGAGCAGTTCTTC.